These 10 T cell receptor beta chains share one sample of origin, sequenced in a study of T cell responses to AZD1222 COVID-19 vaccine. Clones were sequenced by immunoSEQ multiplex PCR, and TCRdb holds only the in-frame ones, with some missing. The repertoire holds about 150,000 clones, with more than 85% as singletons. This specimen was peripheral blood, taken 28 days after the second AZD1222 dose. The receptors were sampled from an adult who received the AZD1222 COVID-19 vaccine.

The CDR3 DNA reads TGCGCCAGCAGCCCCGGGACAAAGAACACTGAAGCTTTCTTT. It yields the protein CASSPGTKNTEAFF. The J gene is TRBJ1-1, the V gene TRBV4-1; D may be TRBD1 (6 bases). The length of the CDR3 is 14 residues. Germline values: CDR1 MGHRA, CDR2 YSYEKL. Trimming cost V 4 bases and J 1 base, with 10 bases left between them.

The V gene is TRBV5-4, the J gene TRBJ2-1, with TRBD1 matching over 10 bases. J gave up 8 bases and V 4 bases, and 3 bases lay outside the gene matches. Germline CDR1 SGHNT, CDR2 YYREEE (reference sequence). The CDR3 runs to 13 residues. For the CDR3, the DNA is TGTGCCAGCAGCAAGACAGGGGGCTATGAGCAGTTCTTC. This codes for CASSKTGGYEQFF.

In its sample, this clone was seen a few times. The V call is TRBV28, the J call TRBJ1-5, with D hard to call. V was trimmed by 9 bases and J by 2 bases, leaving 20 bases between them. In germline, CDR1 is MDHEN, CDR2 SYDVKM. CDR3 length equals 16 residues. Here the CDR3 reads CASTTGPSRGNQPQHF. DNA of the CDR3: TGTGCCAGTACTACTGGCCCCTCTAGGGGCAATCAGCCCCAGCATTTT.

The chain couples TRBV15 to TRBJ1-4; no reliable D call. CDR1 LNHNV and CDR2 YYDKDF come from the germline V gene (reference sequence). The CDR3 covers 16 residues. V was cut by 0 bases and J by 5 bases, with 13 bases left in between. The CDR3 is CATSRDGSGGNEKLFF. The CDR3, as DNA: TGTGCCACCAGCAGAGATGGGTCGGGTGGAAATGAAAAACTGTTTTTT. Supplemented by reference TRBV15 and TRBJ1-4, the full variable domain reads DAMVIQNPRYQVTQFGKPVTLSCSQTLNHNVMYWYQQKSSQAPKLLFHYYDKDFNNEADTPDNFQSRRPNTSFCFLDIRSPGLGDTAMYLCATSRDGSGGNEKLFFGSGTQLSVL.

This chain connects TRBV9 to TRBJ2-1, with TRBD2 matching over 11 bases. The CDR3 runs 17 residues. Germline V gene sequence: CDR1 SGDLS, CDR2 YYNGEE. V gave up 2 bases and J gave up 1 base; unmatched junction bases: 5. The CDR3 loop reads CASSVSGRAVSYNEQFF. The CDR3 coding sequence is TGTGCCAGCAGCGTTAGCGGGAGGGCAGTATCCTACAATGAGCAGTTCTTC.

The chain joins TRBV12-3 or TRBV12-4 to TRBJ2-3; D remains ambiguous. The CDR3 runs 12 residues. The V gene lost 7 bases and the J gene lost 9 bases, with 14 bases spanning the gap. The CDR3 loop reads CASNEGLDTQYF. In DNA form, the CDR3 reads TGTGCCAGCAATGAAGGGCTGGACACGCAGTATTTT.

The chain joins TRBV28 to TRBJ2-2, with D possibly matching TRBD1 (5 bases). Germline V gives CDR1 MDHEN, CDR2 SYDVKM. The CDR3 extends over 14 amino acids. V gave up 6 bases and J gave up 5 bases, with 13 bases separating them. The CDR3 DNA reads TGTGCCAGCAGGCCCCGACAGCTAACCGGGGAGCTGTTTTTT. This translates into CASRPRQLTGELFF.

Regarding this clone: Within the sample, other DNA sequences also encode this same CDR3. The chain couples TRBV28 to TRBJ2-7; D remains unclear. This CDR3 has 12 residues. The germline CDR1 and CDR2 sequences are MDHEN and SYDVKM. Trimming cost V 3 bases and J 4 bases, with 7 bases left between them. This CDR3 reads CASSLGSYEQYF. The CDR3, as DNA: TGTGCCAGCAGTTTGGGTTCTTACGAGCAGTACTTC.

V is TRBV18 and J is TRBJ1-6; D not resolved. CDR1 is KGHSH, CDR2 LQKENI, per germline. Trimming took 3 bases from V and 10 from J, leaving 13 bases between them. This CDR3 has 14 residues. This chain's CDR3 is CASSPRPDASPLHF. Written as DNA, the CDR3 is TGTGCCAGCTCACCGCGACCGGATGCATCACCCCTCCACTTT.

The rearrangement joins TRBV28 to TRBJ1-3, with D uncertain. The CDR3 sequence is 15 residues long. Germline V gene sequence: CDR1 MDHEN, CDR2 SYDVKM. Trimming left V 4 bases short and J 3 bases short, with 13 bases between. CDR3 coding DNA: TGTGCCAGCAGTTCGGCTTCAGACTTTGGAAACACCATATATTTT. Amino acid sequence: CASSSASDFGNTIYF.